This T cell receptor (beta chain) was sequenced during a study of CD8 T cells in Susac syndrome. The germline gives CDR1 MNHEY, CDR2 SVGEGT. CDR3 length: 14 amino acids. V was clipped by 5 bases and J by 5 bases, with 13 bases between them. RNA in amounts of about 0.5 to 1 ug was reverse transcribed with random hexamers. Amplification of TCR beta CDR3 spanned 54 Vbeta and 13 Jbeta via immunoSEQ multiplex PCR. MiXCR, run by TCRdb on the immunoSEQ multiplex PCR reads, gives a single entry per CDR3 protein. The sample lists some 300,000 distinct CDR3 sequences; roughly 85% were seen once. The multiple sclerosis controls consisted of treatment-naive patients with relapsing-remitting disease, either stable or active. Negative isolation was applied to CD8+ and CD4+ T cells, and FACS enrichment was applied to TEMRA cells.

The chain has TRBV6-2 or TRBV6-3 and TRBJ2-1, with D maybe TRBD1 (6 bases). This sequence was found in a human donor with multiple sclerosis. Sequenced input: CD8+ T cells from PBMCs. The CDR3 protein is CASSTEKGDNEQFF. CDR3 nucleotide sequence: TGTGCCAGCAGTACTGAGAAGGGGGACAATGAGCAGTTCTTC.